The present T cell receptor (beta chain) was sequenced within a study of cytomegalovirus exposure and HLA in healthy donors. Findings and caveats of the study: As was reported, the classifier diagnosed cytomegalovirus status with high specificity and sensitivity.

13 Jbeta primers and 60 Vbeta primers were used for the PCR. The repertoire was sequenced with immunoSEQ multiplex PCR; TCRdb's copy has only in-frame clones and lacks some. The sample includes more than 95,000 clones, approximately 72% of them seen just once. Concerning this clone itself: The antigen remains undetermined.

V lost 4 bases to trimming and J lost 5 bases; unmatched junction nucleotides: 12. The CDR3 contains 15 residues. Germline-derived CDR1 and CDR2 are SGHNT and YYREEE (reference sequence). V usage is TRBV5-4 and J usage is TRBJ2-7; 7 bases match TRBD2. The receptor comes from a woman between 50 and 59 years old in good health and CMV-seronegative. Sequenced material: PBMCs. CDR3 protein: CASSPSLREFDEQYF. CDR3 nucleotide sequence: TGTGCCAGCAGCCCGAGCTTGCGGGAGTTCGACGAGCAGTACTTC.